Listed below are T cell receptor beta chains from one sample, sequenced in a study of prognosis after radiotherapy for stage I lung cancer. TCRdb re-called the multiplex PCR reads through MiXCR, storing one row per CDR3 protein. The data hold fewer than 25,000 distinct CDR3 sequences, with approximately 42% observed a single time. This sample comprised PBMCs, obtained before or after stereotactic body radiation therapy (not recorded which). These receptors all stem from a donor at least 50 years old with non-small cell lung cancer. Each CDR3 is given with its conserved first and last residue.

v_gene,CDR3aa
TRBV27,CASSLQLWVNTEAFF
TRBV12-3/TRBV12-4,CASVSGRDQETQYF
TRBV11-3,CASSSPTLAGVTDTQYF
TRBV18,CASSPVQGKTTEAFF
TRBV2,CASSVRRSIEEYF
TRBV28,CASSFYTNSPLHF
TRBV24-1,CATSDKGARNQPQHF
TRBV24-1,CATHGGDRETGELFF
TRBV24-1,CATRGTDKNNEQFF
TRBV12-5,CASGLTGGYNEQFF
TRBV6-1,CASRASIMNTEAFF
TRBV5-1,CASSEDRGQVGELFF
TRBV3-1,CASRGGSSYEQYF
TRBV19,CASAGVSGANVLTF
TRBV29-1,CSVYRALNTEAFF
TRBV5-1,CASSPDPQGAGQPQHF
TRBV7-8,CASSLVRLSGLASYEQYF
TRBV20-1,CSATGTSGRSGEQFF
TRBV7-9,CASSPTVSYEQYF
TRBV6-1,CASRPRGKTYNEQFF
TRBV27,CASKTGTSGSWGGLEQFF
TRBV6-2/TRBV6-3,CASTKQGKGSPLHF
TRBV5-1,CASSLDQGMGGNTIYF
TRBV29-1,CSGNRGQETQYF
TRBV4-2,CASSPDSHEQYF
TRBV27,CASSLSTSVRGEQYF
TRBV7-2,CASSRDRAYNEQFF
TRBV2,CASSQSASGGNQPQHF
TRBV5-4,CASSLGAGVSTDTQYF
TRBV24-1,CATSSTNEKLFF
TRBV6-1,CASSTGQGLYGYTF
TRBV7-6,CASSLPLGGVSGETKYF
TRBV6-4,CASSAVSILAGRSSYNEHFF
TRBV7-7,CASSLGGPKETQYF
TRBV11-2,CASSYERDGYTF
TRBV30,CAWSVPETRLDTQYF
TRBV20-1,CSARTSGDNEQFF
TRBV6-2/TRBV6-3,CASRESFLSSYNSPLHF
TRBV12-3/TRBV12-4,CASSLAVPQQGGDNEQFF
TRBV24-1,CATSDLQTGAGAFF
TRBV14,CASSQGGGSYNEQFF
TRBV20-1,CSAKASGEWSYEQYF
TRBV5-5,CASSFTDWGVDNSPLHF
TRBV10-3,CASSGGEQGESNQPQHF
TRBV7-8,CASSLEGTGASNQPQHF
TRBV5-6,CASSQLGQGQETQYF
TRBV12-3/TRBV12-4,CASSWSREGVNEQFF
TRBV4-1,CASSQDGGQAATNEKLFF
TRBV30,CAWSRGPQGCANTGELFF